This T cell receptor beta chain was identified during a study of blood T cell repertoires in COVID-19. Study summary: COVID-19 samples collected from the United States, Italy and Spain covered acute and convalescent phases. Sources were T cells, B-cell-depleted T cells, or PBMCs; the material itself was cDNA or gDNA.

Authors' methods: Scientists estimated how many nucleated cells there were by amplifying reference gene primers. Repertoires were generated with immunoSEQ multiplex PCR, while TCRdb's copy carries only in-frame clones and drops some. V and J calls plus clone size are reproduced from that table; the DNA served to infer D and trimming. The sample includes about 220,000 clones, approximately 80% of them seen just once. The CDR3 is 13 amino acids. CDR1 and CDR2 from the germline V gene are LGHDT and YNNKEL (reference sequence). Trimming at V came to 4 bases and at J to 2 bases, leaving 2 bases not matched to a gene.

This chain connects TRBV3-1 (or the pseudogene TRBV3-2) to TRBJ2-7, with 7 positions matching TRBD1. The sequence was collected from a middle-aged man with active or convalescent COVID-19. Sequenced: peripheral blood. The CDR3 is CASSRDSTYEQYF. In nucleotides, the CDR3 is TGTGCCAGCAGCCGGGACAGCACCTACGAGCAGTACTTC.